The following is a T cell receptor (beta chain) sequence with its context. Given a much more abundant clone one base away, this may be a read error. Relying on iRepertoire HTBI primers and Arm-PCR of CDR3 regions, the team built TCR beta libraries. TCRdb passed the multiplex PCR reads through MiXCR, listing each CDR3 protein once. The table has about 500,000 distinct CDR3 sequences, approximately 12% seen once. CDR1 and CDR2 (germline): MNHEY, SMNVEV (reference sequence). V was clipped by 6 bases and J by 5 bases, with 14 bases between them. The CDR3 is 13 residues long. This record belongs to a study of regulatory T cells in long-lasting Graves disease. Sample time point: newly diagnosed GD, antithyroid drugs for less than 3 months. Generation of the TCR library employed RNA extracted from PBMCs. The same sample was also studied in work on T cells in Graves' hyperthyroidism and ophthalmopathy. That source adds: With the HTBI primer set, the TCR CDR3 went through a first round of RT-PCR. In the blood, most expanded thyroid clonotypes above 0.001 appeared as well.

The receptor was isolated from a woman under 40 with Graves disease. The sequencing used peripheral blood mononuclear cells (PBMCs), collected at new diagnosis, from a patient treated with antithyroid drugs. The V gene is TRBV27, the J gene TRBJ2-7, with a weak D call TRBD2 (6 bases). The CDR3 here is CASSRAGLNEQYF. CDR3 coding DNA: TGTGCCAGCAGCCGGGCGGGGCTTAACGAGCAGTACTTC.